This T cell receptor beta chain emerged from a study of blood T cell repertoires in COVID-19. Sequenced by immunoSEQ multiplex PCR; TCRdb stores in-frame clones only, minus some. In the table there are some 200,000 clones, around 89% of which are singletons. This clonotype was sampled from a woman between 18 and 30 years old in a cohort exposed to, infected with or recovered from COVID-19 (not recorded which). Sequences were obtained from PBMCs or T cells enriched from blood (not recorded which).

DNA of the CDR3: TGTGCCACCAGCAGAGATCAACTAGCGGGAGGGAACGCGAACACCGGGGAGCTGTTTTTT. It encodes CATSRDQLAGGNANTGELFF. The chain employs TRBV15 and TRBJ2-2, with 13 bases matching TRBD2. Looked up from germline, CDR1 is LNHNV and CDR2 is YYDKDF (reference sequence). Trimming at V came to 0 bases and at J to 0 bases, leaving 7 bases not matched to a gene. This CDR3 is built from 20 residues.